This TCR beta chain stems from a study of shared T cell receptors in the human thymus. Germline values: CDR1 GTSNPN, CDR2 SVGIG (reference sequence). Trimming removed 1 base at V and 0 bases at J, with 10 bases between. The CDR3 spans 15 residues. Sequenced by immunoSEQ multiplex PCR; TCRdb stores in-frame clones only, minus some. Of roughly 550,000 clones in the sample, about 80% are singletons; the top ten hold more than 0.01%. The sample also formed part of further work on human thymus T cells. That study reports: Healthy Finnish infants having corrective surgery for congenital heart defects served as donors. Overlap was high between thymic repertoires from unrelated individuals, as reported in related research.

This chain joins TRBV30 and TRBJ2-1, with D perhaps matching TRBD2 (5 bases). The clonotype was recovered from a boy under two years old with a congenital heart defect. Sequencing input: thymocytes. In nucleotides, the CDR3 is TGTGCCTGGAGTGGGCGGGTGAGCTCCTACAATGAGCAGTTCTTC. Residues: CAWSGRVSSYNEQFF. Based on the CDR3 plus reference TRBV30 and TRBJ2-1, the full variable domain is SQTIHQWPATLVQPVGSPLSLECTVEGTSNPNLYWYRQAAGRGLQLLFYSVGIGQISSEVPQNLSASRPQDRQFILSSKKLLLSDSGFYLCAWSGRVSSYNEQFFGPGTRLTVL.